The 4 T cell receptor beta chains listed next were all sequenced from one sample in a study of shared clonotypes between healthy human individuals. Method: immunoSEQ multiplex PCR; TCRdb's copy keeps in-frame clones and lacks some. The table records around 690,000 clones, 90% of them present only once. Sequenced sample: memory CD8+ T cells from PBMCs. Subset noted: CD45RO+ cells pooled with CCR7-negative TemRA cells. The receptors come from a man aged 18 to 30 in good health. Some clones in this sample may be carry-over from other donors' samples.

This clone was seen only a few times. The rearrangement joins TRBV10-2 to TRBJ2-7; D remains ambiguous. The germline CDR1 and CDR2 sequences are WSHSY and SAAADI. Trimming left V 2 bases short and J 3 bases short, with 5 bases between. The CDR3 covers 12 residues. CDR3 region: CASSEPSYEQYF. The CDR3 DNA reads as TGCGCCAGCAGTGAGCCCAGCTACGAGCAGTACTTC.

The chain uses TRBV2 and TRBJ2-1; 9 nucleotides match TRBD1. The CDR3 is made up of 15 amino acids. Looked up from germline, CDR1 is SNHLY and CDR2 is FYNNEI. The ends lost 4 bases at V and 1 base at J; junction bases unmatched: 2. Here the CDR3 reads CASSGGQGSYNEQFF. In DNA form, the CDR3 reads TGTGCCAGCAGTGGCGGACAGGGGTCCTACAATGAGCAGTTCTTC.

The V call is TRBV27, the J call TRBJ2-1; D gene uncertain. The CDR3 is made up of 12 amino acids. CDR1 and CDR2 (germline): MNHEY, SMNVEV (reference sequence). Trimming shortened V by 6 bases and J by 7 bases, and 10 bases separated the two germline ends. Here the CDR3 reads CASRTMGNEQFF. DNA for the CDR3: TGTGCCAGCAGAACAATGGGGAATGAGCAGTTCTTC.

The V and J genes are TRBV29-1 and TRBJ2-1; perhaps D is TRBD1 or TRBD2 (5 bases each). This CDR3 contains 12 residues. The ends were cut back, 7 bases at V and 12 bases at J, with 19 bases in the middle. Germline V CDR1 and CDR2: SQVTM, ANQGSEA. CDR3 coding DNA: TGCAGCGGGGGGACCGAGCCTCGCGGGCAGTTCTTC. Amino acids: CSGGTEPRGQFF.